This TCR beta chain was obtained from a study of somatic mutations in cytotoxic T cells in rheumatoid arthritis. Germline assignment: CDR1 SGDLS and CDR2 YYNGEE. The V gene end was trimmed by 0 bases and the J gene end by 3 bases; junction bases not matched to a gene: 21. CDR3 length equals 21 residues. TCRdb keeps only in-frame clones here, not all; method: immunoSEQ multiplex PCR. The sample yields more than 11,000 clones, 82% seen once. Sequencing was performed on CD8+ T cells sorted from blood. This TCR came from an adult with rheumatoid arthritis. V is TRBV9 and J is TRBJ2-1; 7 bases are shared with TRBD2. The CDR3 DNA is TGTGCCAGCAGCGTAGGTGCCGGCGGGAGAGGAGGGTTGGGTTTCTACAATGAGCAGTTCTTC. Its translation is CASSVGAGGRGGLGFYNEQFF. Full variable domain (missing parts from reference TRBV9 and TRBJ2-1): DSGVTQTPKHLITATGQRVTLRCSPRSGDLSVYWYQQSLDQGLQFLIQYYNGEERAKGNILERFSAQQFPDLHSELNLSSLELGDSALYFCASSVGAGGRGGLGFYNEQFFGPGTRLTVL.